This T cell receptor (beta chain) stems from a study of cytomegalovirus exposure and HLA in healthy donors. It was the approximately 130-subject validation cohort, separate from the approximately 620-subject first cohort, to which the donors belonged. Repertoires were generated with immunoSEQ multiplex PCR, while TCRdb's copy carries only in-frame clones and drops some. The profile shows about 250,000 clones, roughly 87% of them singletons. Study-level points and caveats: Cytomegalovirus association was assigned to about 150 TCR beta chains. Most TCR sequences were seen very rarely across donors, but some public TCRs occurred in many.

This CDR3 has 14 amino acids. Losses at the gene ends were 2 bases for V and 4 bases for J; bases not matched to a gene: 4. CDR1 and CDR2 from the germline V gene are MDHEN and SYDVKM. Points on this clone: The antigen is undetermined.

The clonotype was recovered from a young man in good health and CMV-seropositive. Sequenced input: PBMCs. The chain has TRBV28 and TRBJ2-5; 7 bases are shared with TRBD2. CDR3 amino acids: CASSLIGTTETQYF. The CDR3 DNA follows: TGTGCCAGCAGTTTAATTGGGACTACAGAGACCCAGTACTTC.